This T cell receptor (beta chain) was sequenced for a study of control samples from healthy donors and cancer patients. Per germline, CDR1 MGHRA and CDR2 YSYEKL. The V and J ends lost 0 bases and 5 bases respectively, with 7 bases between them. The CDR3 totals 13 residues. Generated by immunoSEQ multiplex PCR, the TCRdb table keeps only in-frame clones and is missing some. This table holds about 410,000 clones, 80% to 95% found once. The sequence derives from a man aged 35-49 years with head and neck cancer. The sequencing input was PBMCs. The V call is TRBV4-1, the J call TRBJ1-1; D gene uncertain. CDR3 amino acids: CASSQDQATEAFF. CDR3 DNA sequence: TGCGCCAGCAGCCAAGATCAAGCGACTGAAGCTTTCTTT.